The 7 T cell receptor beta chains in this list originate from one sample, sequenced in a study of T cell repertoires in cytomegalovirus infection. Each CDR3 protein gets one entry after TCRdb re-called the reads with MiXCR. The sample consists of about 220,000 distinct CDR3 sequences, 35% to 45% of them appearing once. Antigen specificity for these receptors is unknown. Sample: CD8+ T cells from cultured PBMCs, taken from culture after CMV antigen stimulation. The source is a human donor in good health (CMV status not recorded). Some clones in this sample may be carry-over from other donors' samples.

This chain joins TRBV12-3 or TRBV12-4 and TRBJ2-5; no clear D gene. The CDR3 length is 13 residues. Trimming took off 1 base at V and 1 base at J, with 4 bases between the two ends. CDR3 in DNA: TGTGCCAGCAGTTTAGTCAGCCAAGAGACCCAGTACTTC. This gives the protein CASSLVSQETQYF.

The V call is TRBV6-8, the J call TRBJ2-1; D perhaps matches TRBD2 (7 bases). This CDR3 spans 16 amino acids. Germline values: CDR1 MNHGY, CDR2 SAAAGT. V lost 7 bases, J lost 5 bases, and 21 bases lay in between. As DNA, the CDR3 is TGTGCCAGCACCGGAGCGGTAGGGAGGGGGAACAATGAGCAGTTCTTC. Amino acids: CASTGAVGRGNNEQFF.

V usage is TRBV7-2 and J usage is TRBJ1-2; 8 bases map to TRBD1. The CDR3 is made up of 14 amino acids. V gave up 10 bases and J gave up 2 bases; unmatched junction bases: 9. CDR1 and CDR2 from the germline V gene are SGHTA and FQGNSA. CDR3 residues: CANTQGGSNYGYTF. In DNA form, the CDR3 reads TGTGCCAACACACAGGGGGGGTCGAACTATGGCTACACCTTC.

This clonotype was counted at least ten times. V and J are TRBV7-2 and TRBJ2-1; D may be TRBD2 (5 bases). The germline gives CDR1 SGHTA, CDR2 FQGNSA. With 4 bases removed from V and 9 bases from J, the gap between germline ends came to 25 bases. This CDR3 has 17 residues. In DNA, the CDR3 is TGTGCCAGCAGCTCAACGCACCCGGAGGCTAGCAAGCCTGAGCAGTTCTTC. This encodes CASSSTHPEASKPEQFF.

This clonotype was recorded at least ten times. V is TRBV20-1 and J is TRBJ2-1; the match to TRBD2 covers 9 bases. Per germline, CDR1 DFQATT and CDR2 SNEGSKA (reference sequence). This CDR3 comprises 16 residues. The trim removed 1 base at V and 12 bases at J, leaving 16 bases unmatched. The CDR3, as DNA: TGCAGTGCTAGAGGGGAAGAGCGGGGGGAAAGGTTGGTGCAGTTCTTC. Its translation: CSARGEERGERLVQFF.

This clonotype has a handful of counts. The chain couples TRBV20-1 to TRBJ1-1, with 7 bases lining up with TRBD1. CDR3 length equals 17 residues. V lost 1 base and J lost 4; bases outside the gene matches: 15. Germline-derived CDR1 and CDR2 are DFQATT and SNEGSKA (reference sequence). In DNA form, the CDR3 reads TGCAGTGCTAGAGGGCCTAGGGAGGGGGCTAGCCCCACTGAAGCTTTCTTT. Its protein is CSARGPREGASPTEAFF.

This clonotype was detected a few times. The CDR3 DNA is TGCGCCAGCAGCCCCGGGGACCCCAGGGCTGAGCAGTTCTTC. Its protein is CASSPGDPRAEQFF. The chain has TRBV5-1 and TRBJ2-1; D may correspond to TRBD1 or TRBD2 (5 bases each). This CDR3 is built from 14 residues. Germline V gene lookup returns CDR1 SGHRS and CDR2 YFSETQ. Trimming removed 4 bases at V and 9 bases at J, with 17 bases between.